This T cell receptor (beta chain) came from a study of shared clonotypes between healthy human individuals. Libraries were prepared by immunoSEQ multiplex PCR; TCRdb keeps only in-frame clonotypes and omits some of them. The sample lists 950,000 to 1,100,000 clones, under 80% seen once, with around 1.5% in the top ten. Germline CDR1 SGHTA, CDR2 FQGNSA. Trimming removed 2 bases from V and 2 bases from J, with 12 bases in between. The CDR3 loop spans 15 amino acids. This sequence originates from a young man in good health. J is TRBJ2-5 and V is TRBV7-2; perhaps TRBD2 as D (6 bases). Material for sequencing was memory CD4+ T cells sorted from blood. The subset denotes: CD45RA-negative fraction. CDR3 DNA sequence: TGTGCCAGCAGCTTACTGGGAGGTATACAAGAGACCCAGTACTTC. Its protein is CASSLLGGIQETQYF.